These 10 T cell receptor beta chains share one sample of origin, sequenced in a study of cytomegalovirus exposure and HLA in healthy donors. The PCR used 60 Vbeta and 13 Jbeta primers. Assay used: immunoSEQ multiplex PCR; TCRdb lists only in-frame clones, some missing. The table includes around 150,000 clones, more than 75% detected once. Sequenced: PBMCs. The receptors originated from a girl between 5 and 17 years old in good health and CMV-seropositive.

The J gene is TRBJ2-2, the V gene TRBV7-6; tentatively, D is TRBD2 (5 bases). The CDR3 runs to 13 residues. The V end lost 5 bases, the J end lost 6 bases, and 10 bases lay between the germline ends. The V gene's germline CDR1 is SGHVS and CDR2 FNYEAQ. The DNA for the CDR3 is TGTGCCAGCAGCCCAACTAGGCCCGGGGAGCTGTTTTTT. Translation gives CASSPTRPGELFF.

The chain has TRBV6-5 and TRBJ2-7; D might be TRBD2 (6 bases). The germline V gene encodes CDR1 MNHEY and CDR2 SVGAGI. V lost 3 bases, J lost 6 bases, and 15 bases lay in between. The CDR3 extends over 14 amino acids. The DNA for the CDR3 is TGTGCCAGCAGTTATAGGCGGGACGGTGGCGAGCAGTACTTC. Translating gives CASSYRRDGGEQYF.

The chain uses TRBV6-5 and TRBJ2-7; 9 nucleotides align to TRBD1. V trimming: 0 bases; J trimming: 3 bases; junction bases outside the gene matches: 6. This CDR3 is built from 16 residues. The germline V gene encodes CDR1 MNHEY and CDR2 SVGAGI. The CDR3 bases are TGTGCCAGCAGTTACTCGCGGACAGGGGCCCTCTACGAGCAGTACTTC. It specifies CASSYSRTGALYEQYF.

V and J are TRBV30 and TRBJ2-1, with 9 bases aligning to TRBD1. CDR1 is GTSNPN, CDR2 SVGIG, per germline (reference sequence). The CDR3 loop spans 18 amino acids. V lost 0 bases to trimming and J lost 1 base; unmatched junction nucleotides: 10. The CDR3 region has the DNA TGTGCCTGGAGTGTGGACAGGGGCCGGGGAAGATCCTACAATGAGCAGTTCTTC. Encoded protein: CAWSVDRGRGRSYNEQFF.

The CDR3 DNA sequence: TGTGCCAGCAGTATCCTAGCGGGAGTTGAGCAGTTCTTC. Amino acids: CASSILAGVEQFF. The chain links TRBV6-5 to TRBJ2-1; 10 positions match TRBD2. Per germline, CDR1 MNHEY and CDR2 SVGAGI. V was pared by 5 bases and J by 9 bases, with 4 bases of the junction left unmatched. This CDR3 is 13 amino acids long.

The chain links TRBV28 to TRBJ2-5; TRBD1 matches at 7 bases. The CDR3 is made up of 15 amino acids. Germline CDR1 MDHEN, CDR2 SYDVKM. V shed 5 bases, J shed 2 bases, and the junction held 8 bases outside the gene matches. The CDR3 spells CASSAQGVRQETQYF. DNA for the CDR3: TGTGCCAGCAGTGCCCAGGGGGTCAGGCAAGAGACCCAGTACTTC.

This rearrangement joins TRBV28 to TRBJ1-2; D uncertain. V lost 2 bases and J 0 bases, leaving 10 bases between the germline ends. The CDR3 totals 15 residues. Germline values: CDR1 MDHEN, CDR2 SYDVKM. In DNA form, the CDR3 reads TGTGCCAGCAGTTTACGAATGAGCCCTAACTATGGCTACACCTTC. It codes for CASSLRMSPNYGYTF.

The chain carries TRBV28 and TRBJ1-1; a possible D gene is TRBD1 (5 bases). The CDR3 is 16 residues long. V was clipped by 3 bases and J by 1 base, with 15 bases between them. Germline V lookup: CDR1 MDHEN, CDR2 SYDVKM. The CDR3 region is CASSFPVLGGNTEAFF. In DNA form, the CDR3 reads TGTGCCAGCAGTTTCCCCGTCCTCGGGGGGAACACTGAAGCTTTCTTT.

The V call is TRBV4-1, the J call TRBJ2-7; TRBD1 matches at 10 bases. V gave up 0 bases and J gave up 4 bases; unmatched junction bases: 15. Germline CDR1 MGHRA, CDR2 YSYEKL. The CDR3 spans 19 residues. The CDR3 loop is CASSQEDLMTGGDLYEQYF. Here the CDR3 DNA reads TGCGCCAGCAGCCAAGAGGACCTAATGACAGGGGGCGATTTATACGAGCAGTACTTC.

The genes are TRBV7-8 and TRBJ2-5; perhaps TRBD2 as D (6 bases). The germline gives CDR1 SGHVS, CDR2 FQNEAQ. V gave up 4 bases and J gave up 5 bases, with 14 bases separating them. This CDR3 contains 14 residues. The DNA of the CDR3 is TGTGCCAGCAGCTGGGACGGACTATGGGAGACCCAGTACTTC. As protein: CASSWDGLWETQYF. Looking up the rest from reference TRBV7-8 and TRBJ2-5 gives the full variable domain: GAGVSQSPRYKVAKRGQDVALRCDPISGHVSLFWYQQALGQGPEFLTYFQNEAQLDKSGLPSDRFFAERPEGSVSTLKIQRTQQEDSAVYLCASSWDGLWETQYFGPGTRLLVL.